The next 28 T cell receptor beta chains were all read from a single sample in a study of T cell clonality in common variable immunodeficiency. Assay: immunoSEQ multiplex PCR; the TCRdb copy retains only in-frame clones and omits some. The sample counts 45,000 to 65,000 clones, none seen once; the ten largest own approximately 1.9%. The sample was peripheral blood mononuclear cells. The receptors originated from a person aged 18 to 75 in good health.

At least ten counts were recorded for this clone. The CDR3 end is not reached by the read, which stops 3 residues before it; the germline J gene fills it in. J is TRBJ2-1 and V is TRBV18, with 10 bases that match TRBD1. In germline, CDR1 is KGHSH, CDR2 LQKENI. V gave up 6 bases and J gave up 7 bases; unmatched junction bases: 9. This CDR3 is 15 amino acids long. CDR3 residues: CASSPSGTGANEQFF. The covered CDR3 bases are TGTGCCAGCTCTCCGTCCGGGACAGGGGCAAATGAG.

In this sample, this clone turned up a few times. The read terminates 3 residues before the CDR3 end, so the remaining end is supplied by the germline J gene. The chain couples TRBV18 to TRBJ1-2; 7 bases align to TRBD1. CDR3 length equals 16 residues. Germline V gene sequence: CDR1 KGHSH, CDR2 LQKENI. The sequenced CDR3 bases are TGTGCCAGCTCACCCTTAGCCGGACAGGAATCCTACGAC. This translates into CASSPLAGQESYD. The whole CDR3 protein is CASSPLAGQESYDYTF.

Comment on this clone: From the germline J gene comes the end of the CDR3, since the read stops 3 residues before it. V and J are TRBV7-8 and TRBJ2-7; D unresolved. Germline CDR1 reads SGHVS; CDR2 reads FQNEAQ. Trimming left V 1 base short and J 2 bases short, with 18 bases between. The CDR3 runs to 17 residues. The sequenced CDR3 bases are TGTGCCAGCAGCTTAGTTAGGGCCCGAGCAGCAGCCTACGAG. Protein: CASSLVRARAAAYE. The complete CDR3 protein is CASSLVRARAAAYEQYF. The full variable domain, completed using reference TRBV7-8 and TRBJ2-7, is GAGVSQSPRYKVAKRGQDVALRCDPISGHVSLFWYQQALGQGPEFLTYFQNEAQLDKSGLPSDRFFAERPEGSVSTLKIQRTQQEDSAVYLCASSLVRARAAAYEQYFGPGTRLTVT.

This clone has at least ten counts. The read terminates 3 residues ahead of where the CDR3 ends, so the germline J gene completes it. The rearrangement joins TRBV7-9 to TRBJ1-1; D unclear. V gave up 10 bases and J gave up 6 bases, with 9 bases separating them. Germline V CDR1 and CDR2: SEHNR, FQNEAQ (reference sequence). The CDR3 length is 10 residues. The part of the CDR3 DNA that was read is TGTGCCAACAGTTGGCCTGAA. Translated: CANSWPE. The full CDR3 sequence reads CANSWPEAFF. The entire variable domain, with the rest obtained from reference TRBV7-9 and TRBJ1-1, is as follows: DTGVSQNPRHKITKRGQNVTFRCDPISEHNRLYWYRQTLGQGPEFLTYFQNEAQLEKSRLLSDRFSAERPKGSFSTLEIQRTEQGDSAMYLCANSWPEAFFGQGTRLTVV.

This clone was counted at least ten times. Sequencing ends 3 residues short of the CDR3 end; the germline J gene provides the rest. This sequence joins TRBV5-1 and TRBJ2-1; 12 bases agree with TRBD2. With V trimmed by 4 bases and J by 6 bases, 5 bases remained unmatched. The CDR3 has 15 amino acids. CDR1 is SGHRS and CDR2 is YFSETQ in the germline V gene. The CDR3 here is CASSVASGRGNEQFF. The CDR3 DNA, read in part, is TGCGCCAGCAGCGTTGCTAGCGGGAGGGGCAATGAG. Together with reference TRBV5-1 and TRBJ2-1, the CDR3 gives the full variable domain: KAGVTQTPRYLIKTRGQQVTLSCSPISGHRSVSWYQQTPGQGLQFLFEYFSETQRNKGNFPGRFSGRQFSNSRSEMNVSTLELGDSALYLCASSVASGRGNEQFFGPGTRLTVL.

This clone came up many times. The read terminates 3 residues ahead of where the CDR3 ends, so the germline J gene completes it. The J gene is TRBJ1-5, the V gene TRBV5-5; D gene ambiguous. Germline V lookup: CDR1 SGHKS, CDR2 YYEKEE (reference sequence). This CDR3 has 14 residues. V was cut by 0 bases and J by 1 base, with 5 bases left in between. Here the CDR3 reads CASSLGASNQPQHF. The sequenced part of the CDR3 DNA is TGTGCCAGCAGCTTGGGGGCGAGCAATCAGCCC.

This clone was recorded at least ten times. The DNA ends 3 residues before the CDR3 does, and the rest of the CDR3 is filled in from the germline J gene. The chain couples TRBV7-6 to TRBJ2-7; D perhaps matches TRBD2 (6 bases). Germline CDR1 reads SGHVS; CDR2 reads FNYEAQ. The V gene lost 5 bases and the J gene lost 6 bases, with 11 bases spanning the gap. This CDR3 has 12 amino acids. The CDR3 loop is CASSLPGGEQYF. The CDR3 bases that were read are TGTGCCAGCAGCCTTCCCGGGGGCGAG. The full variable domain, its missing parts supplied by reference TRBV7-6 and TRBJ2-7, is GAGVSQSPRYKVTKRGQDVALRCDPISGHVSLYWYRQALGQGPEFLTYFNYEAQQDKSGLPNDRFSAERPEGSISTLTIQRTEQRDSAMYRCASSLPGGEQYFGPGTRLTVT.

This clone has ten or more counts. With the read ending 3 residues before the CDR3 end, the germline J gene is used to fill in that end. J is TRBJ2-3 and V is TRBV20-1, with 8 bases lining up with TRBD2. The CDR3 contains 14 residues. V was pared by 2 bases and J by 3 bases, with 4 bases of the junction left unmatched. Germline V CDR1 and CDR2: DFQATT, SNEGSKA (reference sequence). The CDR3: CSARRGGWTDTQYF. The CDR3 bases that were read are TGCAGTGCTAGACGGGGGGGCTGGACAGATACG.

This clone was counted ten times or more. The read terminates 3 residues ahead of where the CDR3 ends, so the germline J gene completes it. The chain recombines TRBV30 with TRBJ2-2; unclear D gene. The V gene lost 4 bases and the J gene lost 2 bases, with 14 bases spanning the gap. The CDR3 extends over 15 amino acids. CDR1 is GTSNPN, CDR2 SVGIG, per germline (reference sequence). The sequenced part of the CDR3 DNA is TGTGCCTGGAAAAGAGCGAGTACCAACACCGGGGAG. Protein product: CAWKRASTNTGE. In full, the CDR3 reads CAWKRASTNTGELFF.

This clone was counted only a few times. This CDR3 is CASSSRDLSYGYTF. The part of the CDR3 DNA that was read is TGTGCCAGCAGCTCGAGGGACTTATCGTATGGC. The gene calls are TRBV11-2 and TRBJ1-2; tentative D call: TRBD1 (5 bases). The DNA ends 3 residues before the CDR3 does, and the rest of the CDR3 is filled in from the germline J gene. V lost 4 bases and J 5 bases, leaving 14 bases between the germline ends. CDR3 size: 14 residues. CDR1 is SGHAT and CDR2 is FQNNGV in the germline V gene.

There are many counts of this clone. The CDR3: CSAKGPSGANVLTF. Partial CDR3 DNA: TGCAGTGCGAAAGGGCCCTCTGGGGCCAACGTC. This chain joins TRBV20-1 and TRBJ2-6; no clear D gene. The observed sequence ends 3 residues before the CDR3 terminus, with the missing tail filled in from the germline J gene. V lost 6 bases and J 0 bases, leaving 9 bases between the germline ends. CDR1 DFQATT and CDR2 SNEGSKA come from the germline V gene (reference sequence). The CDR3 spans 14 residues.

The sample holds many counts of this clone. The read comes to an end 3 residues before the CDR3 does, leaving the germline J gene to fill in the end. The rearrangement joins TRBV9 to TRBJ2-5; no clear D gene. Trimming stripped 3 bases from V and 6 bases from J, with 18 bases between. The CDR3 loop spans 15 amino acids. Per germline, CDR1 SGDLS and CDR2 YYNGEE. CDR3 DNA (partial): TGTGCCAGCAGCGCCCCCTCCGGATCTAGAAAGACC. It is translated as CASSAPSGSRKT. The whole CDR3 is CASSAPSGSRKTQYF.

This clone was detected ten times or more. Partial CDR3 DNA: TGTGCCAGCAGCTCTAGCGGTCCGAACACCGGGGAG. Protein sequence: CASSSSGPNTGE. The entire CDR3 protein is CASSSSGPNTGELFF. The V call is TRBV7-7, the J call TRBJ2-2; 7 bases agree with TRBD2. The CDR3 goes on 3 residues after the read ends, and that part is filled in from the germline J gene. The germline V gene encodes CDR1 SSHAT and CDR2 FNYEAQ (reference sequence). This CDR3 comprises 15 residues. V trimming: 4 bases; J trimming: 0 bases; junction bases outside the gene matches: 2.

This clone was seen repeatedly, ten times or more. The CDR3 here is CSAREGSTNEKLFF. The sequenced CDR3 bases are TGCAGTGCTAGAGAAGGGTCAACTAATGAAAAA. The chain is built from TRBV20-1 and TRBJ1-4, with D hard to call. The read is 3 residues too short to cover the CDR3 end, so that end is filled in from the germline J gene. With 0 bases removed from V and 0 bases from J, the gap between germline ends came to 5 bases. CDR1 and CDR2 (germline): DFQATT, SNEGSKA (reference sequence). This CDR3 region has 14 residues.

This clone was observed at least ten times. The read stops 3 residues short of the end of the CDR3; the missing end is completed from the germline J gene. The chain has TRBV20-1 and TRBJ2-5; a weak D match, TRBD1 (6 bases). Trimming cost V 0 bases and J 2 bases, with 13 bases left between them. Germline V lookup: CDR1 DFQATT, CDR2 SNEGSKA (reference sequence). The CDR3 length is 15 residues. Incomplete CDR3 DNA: TGCAGTGCTAGAGATCCTGCGACAGGACAAGAGACC. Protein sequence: CSARDPATGQET. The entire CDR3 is CSARDPATGQETQYF.

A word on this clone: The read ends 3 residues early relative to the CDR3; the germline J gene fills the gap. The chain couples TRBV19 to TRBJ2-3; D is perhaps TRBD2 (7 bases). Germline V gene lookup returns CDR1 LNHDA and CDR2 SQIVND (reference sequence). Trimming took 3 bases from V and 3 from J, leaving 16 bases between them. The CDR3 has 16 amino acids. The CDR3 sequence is CASSIYGGGATDTQYF. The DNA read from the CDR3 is TGTGCCAGTAGTATTTATGGCGGGGGCGCAACAGATACG.

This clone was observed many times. This chain's CDR3 is CASSPGQYSNQPQHF. The CDR3 DNA, read in part, is TGTGCCAGCAGCCCGGGACAGTATAGCAATCAGCCC. V usage is TRBV11-2 and J usage is TRBJ1-5, with TRBD1 matching over 7 bases. The read ends 3 residues shy of where the CDR3 ends; the end is completed using the germline J gene. CDR3 length: 15 amino acids. Germline CDR1 is SGHAT and CDR2 is FQNNGV. V gave up 5 bases and J gave up 0 bases; unmatched junction bases: 4.

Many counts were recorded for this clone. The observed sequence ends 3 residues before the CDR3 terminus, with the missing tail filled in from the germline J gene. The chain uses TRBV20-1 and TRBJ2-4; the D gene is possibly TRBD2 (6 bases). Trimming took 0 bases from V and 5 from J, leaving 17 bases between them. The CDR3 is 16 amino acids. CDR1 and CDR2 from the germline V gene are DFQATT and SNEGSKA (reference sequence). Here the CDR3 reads CSARDQAGFSENIQYF. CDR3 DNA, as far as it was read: TGCAGTGCTAGAGATCAGGCGGGGTTTTCGGAAAACATT.

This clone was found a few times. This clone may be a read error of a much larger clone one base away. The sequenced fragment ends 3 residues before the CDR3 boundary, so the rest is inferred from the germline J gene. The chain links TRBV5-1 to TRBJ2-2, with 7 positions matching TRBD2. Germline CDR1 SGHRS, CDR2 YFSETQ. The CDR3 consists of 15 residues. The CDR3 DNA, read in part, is TGCGCCAGCGGGGGGGTGAGCCCTGGGGCCAACGTG. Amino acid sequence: CASGGVSPGANV. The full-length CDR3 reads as CASGGVSPGANVLFF. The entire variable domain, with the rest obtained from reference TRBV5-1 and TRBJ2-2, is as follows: KAGVTQTPRYLIKTRGQQVTLSCSPISGHRSVSWYQQTPGQGLQFLFEYFSETQRNKGNFPGRFSGRQFSNSRSEMNVSTLELGDSALYLCASGGVSPGANVLFFGEGSRLTVL.

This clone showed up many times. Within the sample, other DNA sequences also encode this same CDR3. Incomplete CDR3 DNA: TGTGCCAGCCAGGGACTGACAAGCACAGATACG. This gives the protein CASQGLTSTDT. The whole CDR3 protein is CASQGLTSTDTQYF. The V call is TRBV19, the J call TRBJ2-3; tentatively, D is TRBD2 (6 bases). Sequencing ends 3 residues short of the CDR3 end; the germline J gene provides the rest. The length of the CDR3 is 14 residues. The germline CDR1 and CDR2 sequences are LNHDA and SQIVND (reference sequence). V lost 9 bases and J 0 bases, leaving 13 bases between the germline ends.

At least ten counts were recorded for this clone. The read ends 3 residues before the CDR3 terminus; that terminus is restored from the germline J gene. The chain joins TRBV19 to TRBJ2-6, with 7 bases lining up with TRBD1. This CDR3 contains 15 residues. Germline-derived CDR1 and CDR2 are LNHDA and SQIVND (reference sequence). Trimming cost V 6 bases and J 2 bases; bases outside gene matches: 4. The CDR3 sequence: CASSLTGAGANVLTF. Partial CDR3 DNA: TGTGCCAGTAGCCTCACAGGGGCTGGGGCCAACGTC.

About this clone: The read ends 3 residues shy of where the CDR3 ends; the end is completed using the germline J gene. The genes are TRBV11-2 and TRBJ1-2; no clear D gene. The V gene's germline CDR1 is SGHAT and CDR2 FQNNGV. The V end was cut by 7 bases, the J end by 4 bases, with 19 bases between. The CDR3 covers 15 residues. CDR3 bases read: TGTGCCAGCACCCCAAGCCTGGGCAGTGTCTATGGC. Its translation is CASTPSLGSVYG. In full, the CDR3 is CASTPSLGSVYGYTF. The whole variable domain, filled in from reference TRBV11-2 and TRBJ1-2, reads EAGVAQSPRYKIIEKRQSVAFWCNPISGHATLYWYQQILGQGPKLLIQFQNNGVVDDSQLPKDRFSAERLKGVDSTLKIQPAKLEDSAVYLCASTPSLGSVYGYTFGSGTRLTVV.

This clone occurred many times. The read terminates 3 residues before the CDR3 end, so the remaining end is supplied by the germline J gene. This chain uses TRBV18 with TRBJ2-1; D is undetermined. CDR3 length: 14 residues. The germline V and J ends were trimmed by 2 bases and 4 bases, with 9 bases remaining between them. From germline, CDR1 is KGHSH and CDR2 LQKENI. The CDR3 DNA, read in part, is TGTGCCAGCTCACCAGAGAGAACTTACAATGAG. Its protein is CASSPERTYNE. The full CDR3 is CASSPERTYNEQFF.

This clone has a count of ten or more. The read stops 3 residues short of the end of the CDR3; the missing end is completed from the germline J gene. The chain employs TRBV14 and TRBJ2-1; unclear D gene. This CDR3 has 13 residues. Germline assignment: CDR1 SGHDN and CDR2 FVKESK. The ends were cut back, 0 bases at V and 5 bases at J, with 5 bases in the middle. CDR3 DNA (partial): TGTGCCAGCAGCCAAGAACTACACAATGAG. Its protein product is CASSQELHNE. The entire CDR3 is CASSQELHNEQFF.

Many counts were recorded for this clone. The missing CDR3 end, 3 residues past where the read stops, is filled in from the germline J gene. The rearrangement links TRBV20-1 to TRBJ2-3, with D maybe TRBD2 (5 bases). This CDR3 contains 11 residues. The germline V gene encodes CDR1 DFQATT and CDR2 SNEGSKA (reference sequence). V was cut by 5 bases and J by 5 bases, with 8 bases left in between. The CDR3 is CSAQLVDTQYF. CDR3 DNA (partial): TGCAGTGCTCAACTAGTAGATACG.

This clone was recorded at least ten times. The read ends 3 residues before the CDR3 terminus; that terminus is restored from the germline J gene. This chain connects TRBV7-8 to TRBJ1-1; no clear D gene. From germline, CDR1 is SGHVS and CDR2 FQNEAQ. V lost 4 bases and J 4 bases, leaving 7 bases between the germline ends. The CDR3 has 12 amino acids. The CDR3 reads CASSSGLTEAFF. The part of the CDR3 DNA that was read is TGTGCCAGCAGCTCCGGTCTCACTGAA.

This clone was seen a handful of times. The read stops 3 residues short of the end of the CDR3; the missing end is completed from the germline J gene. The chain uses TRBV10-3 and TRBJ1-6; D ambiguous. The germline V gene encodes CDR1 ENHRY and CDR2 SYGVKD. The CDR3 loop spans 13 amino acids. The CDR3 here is CAISTGSAQPLHF. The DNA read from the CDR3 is TGTGCCATCAGTACCGGATCAGCGCAGCCC.

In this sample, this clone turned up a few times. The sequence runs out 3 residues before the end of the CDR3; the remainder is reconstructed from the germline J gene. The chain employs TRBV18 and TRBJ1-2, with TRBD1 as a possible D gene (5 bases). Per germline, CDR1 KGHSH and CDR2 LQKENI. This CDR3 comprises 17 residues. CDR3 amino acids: CASSPRPVGQAKSIYTF. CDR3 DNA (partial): TGTGCCAGCTCACCACGGCCTGTGGGGCAGGCCAAAAGCATC.